This T cell receptor (beta chain) was profiled in a study of T cell repertoires in cytomegalovirus infection. Study-level results: Ex vivo responses were dominated by HLA-C-restricted CMV-specific TCR beta clonotypes.

One entry per CDR3 protein results from TCRdb running MiXCR on the reads. The repertoire has over 200,000 distinct CDR3 sequences, 12% to 15% of them found once; the top ten carry roughly 8.7%. CDR1 is SGHTA and CDR2 is FQGNSA in the germline V gene. CDR3 length equals 19 residues. V shed 4 bases, J shed 4 bases, and the junction held 20 bases outside the gene matches. This clonotype was picked up many times. Its antigen is not known. This clonotype was obtained from a human donor in good health (CMV status not recorded). Some clones in this sample may be carry-over from other donors' samples. The V and J genes are TRBV7-2 and TRBJ1-2; 8 nucleotides align to TRBD1. Sequencing was carried out using PBMCs. CDR3 coding DNA: TGTGCCAGCAGCTCAACCCAGGACAGGGAACGGGGGAATATCTATGGCTACACCTTC. It yields the protein CASSSTQDRERGNIYGYTF. The full variable domain, in which reference TRBV7-2 and TRBJ1-2 provide the parts outside the CDR3, is GAGVSQSPSNKVTEKGKDVELRCDPISGHTALYWYRQSLGQGLEFLIYFQGNSAPDKSGLPSDRFSAERTGGSVSTLTIQRTQQEDSAVYLCASSSTQDRERGNIYGYTFGSGTRLTVV.